This T cell receptor beta chain was sequenced during a study of blood T cell repertoires in COVID-19. Original analysis: Amplification with reference gene primers provided the estimates of nucleated cell counts. Clones were read by immunoSEQ multiplex PCR, and TCRdb kept only the in-frame ones, dropping some. V, J and clone size reflect that table, while D and trimming were determined from the DNA. The sample lists roughly 200,000 clones, approximately 88% occurring once. Followed longitudinally, the Seattle patients had been enrolled during active infection. Trimming left V 3 bases short and J 0 bases short, with 6 bases between. Per the germline V gene, CDR1 is SGDLS and CDR2 is YYNGEE. The CDR3 length is 13 residues.

This sequence originates from a woman aged 40 to 55 with COVID-19, enrolled during active disease. The chain combines TRBV9 with TRBJ1-1, with D possibly TRBD1 on 5 matching bases. The sample consisted of peripheral blood. The CDR3, as DNA: TGTGCCAGCAGCGAGGGGATGAACACTGAAGCTTTCTTT. This gives the protein CASSEGMNTEAFF.